This TCR beta chain was observed in a study of T cell clonotyping in hematopoietic cell transplantation. Per germline, CDR1 GTSNPN and CDR2 SVGIG (reference sequence). Trimming removed 3 bases from V and 1 base from J; junction bases left unmatched: 0. The CDR3 is 13 amino acids. Profiled with immunoSEQ multiplex PCR; TCRdb holds only in-frame clones, not every one. The table lists 13,000 or so clones, about 70% of them singletons. This sample comprised peripheral blood mononuclear cells, obtained 180 days after allogeneic stem cell transplant. J is TRBJ2-5 and V is TRBV30; 9 bases agree with TRBD1. This TCR was sampled from a male patient aged 55-69 years who had an allogeneic stem cell transplant from an unrelated donor, so the T cells may come from the graft donor. Some clones in this sample may be carry-over from other donors' samples. The CDR3 DNA sequence: TGTGCCTGGAGGGACAGGGGCCAAGAGACCCAGTACTTC. This gives the protein CAWRDRGQETQYF. Combining the CDR3 with reference TRBV30 and TRBJ2-5 gives the whole variable domain SQTIHQWPATLVQPVGSPLSLECTVEGTSNPNLYWYRQAAGRGLQLLFYSVGIGQISSEVPQNLSASRPQDRQFILSSKKLLLSDSGFYLCAWRDRGQETQYFGPGTRLLVL.